The 23 T cell receptor beta chains listed next were all sequenced from one sample in a study of vaccination and CD4 T cells after COVID-19. No antigen has been assigned to these receptors. With the Oncomine TCR Beta short-read assay, DNA from cultured CD4+ T cells was sequenced. TCRdb re-called the PCR reads through MiXCR, storing one row per CDR3 protein. The data show under 25,000 distinct CDR3 sequences, over 60% seen once. Treatment described: approximately 9-day PBMC culture with coronavirus spike peptide pools or control peptides (ViraFEST assay). Sample: CD4+ T cells from blood, cultured in vitro. The receptors come from a human donor who had recovered from COVID-19.

The V call is TRBV7-9, the J call TRBJ2-5, with 7 bases matching TRBD1. Germline lookup yields CDR1 SEHNR and CDR2 FQNEAQ (reference sequence). This CDR3 region has 15 residues. The V gene end was trimmed by 5 bases and the J gene end by 3 bases; junction bases not matched to a gene: 9. The CDR3 bases are TGTGCCAGCAGCCTCCTGAACGACAGGGAAGAGACCCAGTACTTC. Protein sequence: CASSLLNDREETQYF.

The chain joins TRBV10-1 to TRBJ2-5; tentative D call: TRBD2 (7 bases). Trimming took 4 bases from V and 1 from J, leaving 10 bases between them. The CDR3 runs 14 residues. Germline CDR1 reads WNHNN; CDR2 reads SYGVQD (reference sequence). The CDR3 coding sequence is TGCGCCAGCAGTGTGGGGGGGCCCCAAGAGACCCAGTACTTC. Translated, it gives CASSVGGPQETQYF.

This chain connects TRBV5-4 to TRBJ1-2, with no clear D. CDR1 SGHNT and CDR2 YYREEE come from the germline V gene (reference sequence). This CDR3 has 13 residues. Trimming left V 1 base short and J 8 bases short, with 12 bases between. CDR3 sequence: CASSLPAEGGYTF. The CDR3 bases are TGTGCCAGCAGCTTGCCGGCAGAAGGCGGCTACACCTTC.

The CDR3 loop is CASSSREETQYF. The CDR3 DNA reads as TGTGCCAGCAGTTCCAGGGAAGAGACCCAGTACTTC. The chain uses TRBV27 and TRBJ2-5, with D perhaps matching TRBD1 (5 bases). This CDR3 is built from 12 residues. The V and J ends lost 4 bases and 3 bases respectively, with 6 bases between them. Germline loops: CDR1 MNHEY, CDR2 SMNVEV (reference sequence).

The chain recombines TRBV28 with TRBJ1-5, with 7 nucleotides matching TRBD1. The V gene's germline CDR1 is MDHEN and CDR2 SYDVKM. The V and J ends lost 7 bases and 0 bases, in that order; junction bases with no gene match: 9. The CDR3 extends over 16 amino acids. The CDR3 reads CASKLGTAYSNQPQHF. The CDR3 nucleotides are TGTGCCAGCAAGCTAGGGACAGCGTATAGCAATCAGCCCCAGCATTTT.

The chain employs TRBV28 and TRBJ1-1; D remains ambiguous. Germline CDR1 is MDHEN and CDR2 is SYDVKM. Deletions cut 6 bases from V and 3 bases from J, with 14 bases between. The CDR3 has 14 residues. CDR3 residues: CASRTTSGHTEAFF. The CDR3 DNA follows: TGTGCCAGCAGGACTACCTCAGGCCACACTGAAGCTTTCTTT.

The chain links TRBV7-8 to TRBJ1-2; D uncertain. Deletions cut 7 bases from V and 4 bases from J, with 13 bases between. The CDR3 length is 13 residues. The germline V gene has CDR1 SGHVS and CDR2 FQNEAQ. In DNA form, the CDR3 reads TGTGCCAGCACCCAAGGTGCAGGCTATGGCTACACCTTC. Protein sequence: CASTQGAGYGYTF.

In this sample, this clonotype turned up a few times. The rearrangement links TRBV15 to TRBJ1-1, with D unresolved. From germline, CDR1 is LNHNV and CDR2 YYDKDF (reference sequence). CDR3 length: 15 residues. V lost 1 base and J 2 bases, leaving 11 bases between the germline ends. CDR3: CATSRARTFNTEAFF. The CDR3 DNA reads TGTGCCACCAGCAGAGCGCGGACCTTCAACACTGAAGCTTTCTTT.

The chain uses TRBV5-1 and TRBJ2-1; D is unresolved. The CDR3 is 14 residues long. The germline V gene has CDR1 SGHRS and CDR2 YFSETQ. V lost 0 bases and J lost 7, with 11 bases in between. In DNA, the CDR3 is TGCGCCAGCAGCTTGGAAGGTCCGAATAATGAGCAGTTCTTC. Protein sequence: CASSLEGPNNEQFF.

The rearrangement uses TRBV24-1 and TRBJ2-1; 9 bases are a match to TRBD2. V shed 8 bases and J 0 bases; nucleotides not matched to a gene: 7. Germline V gene lookup returns CDR1 KGHDR and CDR2 SFDVKD. This CDR3 spans 16 amino acids. The CDR3 protein is CATNKREASSYNEQFF. The CDR3 DNA reads TGTGCCACCAACAAGCGGGAGGCGAGCTCCTACAATGAGCAGTTCTTC.

J is TRBJ2-5 and V is TRBV5-1; D is undetermined. Germline CDR1 is SGHRS and CDR2 is YFSETQ. V shed 4 bases and J shed 7 bases, with 17 bases lying between them. The CDR3 extends over 14 amino acids. CDR3: CASSQNQRSVTQYF. The CDR3 nucleotides read TGCGCCAGCAGCCAAAACCAAAGGTCCGTGACCCAGTACTTC.

CDR3 sequence: CASNTQVGSIPLYSYEQYF. CDR3 DNA sequence: TGTGCCAGCAACACCCAAGTGGGCAGCATACCACTATACTCCTACGAGCAGTACTTC. This rearrangement joins TRBV5-6 to TRBJ2-7; D gene ambiguous. Germline CDR1 SGHDT, CDR2 YYEEEE. Trimming cost V 6 bases and J 0 bases, with 28 bases left between them. CDR3 length: 19 residues.

This clonotype occurred a few times. V usage is TRBV6-1 and J usage is TRBJ2-7; 9 bases line up with TRBD2. The germline V gene encodes CDR1 MNHNS and CDR2 SASEGT. V was clipped by 4 bases and J by 0 bases; unmatched bases: 1. The CDR3 spans 14 residues. This CDR3 is CASSGSGSSYEQYF. CDR3 sequence (DNA): TGTGCCAGCAGTGGTAGCGGGAGCTCCTACGAGCAGTACTTC.

This clonotype was seen more than once but under ten times. V is TRBV6-2 or TRBV6-3 and J is TRBJ1-1; TRBD1 aligns across 7 bases. From germline, CDR1 is MNHEY and CDR2 SVGEGT. V lost 7 bases, J lost 6 bases, and 17 bases stayed unmatched. The CDR3 contains 16 residues. CDR3 in amino acids: CASTMTPTGSGAEAFF. The CDR3 DNA reads TGTGCCAGCACCATGACTCCGACAGGGTCGGGGGCTGAAGCTTTCTTT.

The rearrangement joins TRBV6-1 to TRBJ2-3, with unresolved D. Germline V gene sequence: CDR1 MNHNS, CDR2 SASEGT. The germline V and J ends were trimmed by 5 bases and 3 bases, with 12 bases remaining between them. The CDR3 length is 14 residues. In DNA form, the CDR3 reads TGTGCCAGCAGTATCGATGGCCCAACAGATACGCAGTATTTT. Residues: CASSIDGPTDTQYF.

The V and J genes are TRBV6-2 or TRBV6-3 and TRBJ2-2, with D hard to call. The germline V and J ends were trimmed by 4 bases and 1 base, with 4 bases remaining between them. Per germline, CDR1 MNHEY and CDR2 SVGEGT. This CDR3 has 13 amino acids. The CDR3 is CASSWGNTGELFF. In DNA, the CDR3 is TGTGCCAGCAGTTGGGGGAACACCGGGGAGCTGTTTTTT.

The chain couples TRBV6-2 or TRBV6-3 to TRBJ2-3, with no clear D. The CDR3 has 12 residues. V shed 6 bases and J shed 4 bases, with 8 bases lying between them. In germline, CDR1 is MNHEY, CDR2 SVGEGT. CDR3 sequence reads: CASRARPDTQYF. DNA of the CDR3: TGTGCCAGCAGGGCCCGCCCAGATACGCAGTATTTT.

J is TRBJ2-7 and V is TRBV6-1; 10 nucleotides agree with TRBD1. The junction had 10 bases not matched to a gene; V was cut back by 7 bases and J by 7 bases. CDR1 is MNHNS, CDR2 SASEGT, per germline. The CDR3 is 14 residues long. CDR3: CASNLGQGGGEQYF. The CDR3 DNA is TGTGCCAGCAACCTCGGACAGGGGGGGGGAGAGCAGTACTTC.

J is TRBJ1-1 and V is TRBV20-1; possible D gene TRBD1, 5 bases. Trimming pared 8 bases from V and 6 bases from J, leaving 13 bases between. CDR3 size: 11 residues. Per the germline V gene, CDR1 is DFQATT and CDR2 is SNEGSKA (reference sequence). Here the CDR3 DNA reads TGCAGTTCCCGTCGGGGGGCTGAAGCTTTCTTT. This encodes CSSRRGAEAFF.

The J gene is TRBJ1-2, the V gene TRBV30; TRBD1 matches 8 bases. Germline V lookup: CDR1 GTSNPN, CDR2 SVGIG (reference sequence). CDR3 length equals 13 residues. V shed 6 bases, J shed 2 bases, and the junction held 5 bases outside the gene matches. The CDR3, as DNA: TGTGCCTGCCGAAGACAGGGGAACTATGGCTACACCTTC. Translating it yields CACRRQGNYGYTF. The full variable domain, its missing parts supplied by reference TRBV30 and TRBJ1-2, is SQTIHQWPATLVQPVGSPLSLECTVEGTSNPNLYWYRQAAGRGLQLLFYSVGIGQISSEVPQNLSASRPQDRQFILSSKKLLLSDSGFYLCACRRQGNYGYTFGSGTRLTVV.

This clonotype was seen a handful of times. V is TRBV7-8 and J is TRBJ1-5, with D tentatively TRBD1 (6 bases). Trimming took 1 base from V and 0 from J, leaving 16 bases between them. The CDR3 is 18 amino acids. Germline V gene lookup returns CDR1 SGHVS and CDR2 FQNEAQ. CDR3 DNA sequence: TGTGCCAGCAGCTTAGGAGACAGGTGGAGTTATAGCAATCAGCCCCAGCATTTT. Translated, it gives CASSLGDRWSYSNQPQHF.

The chain employs TRBV7-8 and TRBJ2-1, with D possibly matching TRBD1 (5 bases). Germline CDR1 SGHVS, CDR2 FQNEAQ. CDR3 length: 15 amino acids. Trimming took 1 base from V and 3 from J, leaving 10 bases between them. The CDR3 loop reads CASSLGRDRYNEQFF. The DNA for the CDR3 is TGTGCCAGCAGCTTAGGCAGGGATCGCTACAATGAGCAGTTCTTC.

This clonotype was seen a handful of times. The rearrangement joins TRBV19 to TRBJ1-5; D is ambiguous. The CDR3 is 20 residues long. Trimming cost V 2 bases and J 4 bases, with 27 bases left between them. In germline, CDR1 is LNHDA, CDR2 SQIVND (reference sequence). CDR3 coding DNA: TGTGCCAGTAGTATAACACTACGCCGGAACGTCCTCGCGGCAAATCAGCCCCAGCATTTT. Translation gives CASSITLRRNVLAANQPQHF.